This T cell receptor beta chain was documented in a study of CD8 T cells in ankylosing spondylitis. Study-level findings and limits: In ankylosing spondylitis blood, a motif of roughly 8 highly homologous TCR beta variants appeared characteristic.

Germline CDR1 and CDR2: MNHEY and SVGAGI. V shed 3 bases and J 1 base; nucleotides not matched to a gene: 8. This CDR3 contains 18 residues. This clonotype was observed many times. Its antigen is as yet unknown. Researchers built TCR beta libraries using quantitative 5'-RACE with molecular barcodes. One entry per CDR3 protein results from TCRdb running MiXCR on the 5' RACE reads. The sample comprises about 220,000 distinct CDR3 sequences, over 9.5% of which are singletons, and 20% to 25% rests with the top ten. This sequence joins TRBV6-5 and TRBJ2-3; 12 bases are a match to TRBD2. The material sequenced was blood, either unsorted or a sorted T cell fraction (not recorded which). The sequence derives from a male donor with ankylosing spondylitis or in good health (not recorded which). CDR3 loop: CASSYWLAGGLGTDTQYF. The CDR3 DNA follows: TGTGCCAGCAGTTATTGGCTAGCGGGGGGGCTCGGCACAGATACGCAGTATTTT.